The 26 T cell receptor beta chains below come from one sample, sequenced in a study of CD8 T cells in Susac syndrome. With random hexamers, 0.5 to 1 ug RNA was reverse transcribed. TCRdb analysed the immunoSEQ multiplex PCR reads with MiXCR anew, one entry per CDR3 protein. The profile shows about 180,000 distinct CDR3 sequences, approximately 96% of them singletons. The specimen was CD4+ T cells from PBMCs. These receptors were taken from a human donor with multiple sclerosis.

V usage is TRBV11-1 and J usage is TRBJ2-1; no reliable D call. CDR3 length: 15 amino acids. V was shortened by 5 bases and J by 1 base, with 12 bases between the two germline ends. CDR1 is SGHAT, CDR2 FQDESV, per germline (reference sequence). In DNA, the CDR3 is TGTGCCAGCAGCCTCGACTTGGGATCCTACAATGAGCAGTTCTTC. Protein: CASSLDLGSYNEQFF.

The count of this clonotype is one. This sequence joins TRBV4-2 and TRBJ2-7; a weak D match, TRBD1 (6 bases). This CDR3 spans 16 amino acids. V was clipped by 0 bases and J by 4 bases, with 16 bases between them. Germline CDR1 LGHNA, CDR2 YNFKEQ. The CDR3: CASSQEGTGTSYEQYF. The CDR3 DNA reads as TGTGCCAGCAGCCAAGAAGGTACAGGGACCTCTTACGAGCAGTACTTC.

J is TRBJ1-2 and V is TRBV3-1; D not certain. V was clipped by 1 base and J by 8 bases, with 11 bases between them. The CDR3 length is 13 residues. Germline V gene sequence: CDR1 LGHDT, CDR2 YNNKEL (reference sequence). The CDR3 reads CASSQATLVGYTF. In DNA form, the CDR3 reads TGTGCCAGCAGCCAAGCAACCCTAGTGGGCTACACCTTC.

V usage is TRBV5-1 and J usage is TRBJ2-1, with 10 bases matching TRBD2. The CDR3 is 15 residues long. After removal of 2 bases from V and 5 bases from J, the junction contained 4 bases not matched to a gene. Germline loops: CDR1 SGHRS, CDR2 YFSETQ. CDR3 amino acids: CASSFWTSGDNEQFF. In nucleotides, the CDR3 is TGCGCCAGCAGCTTCTGGACTAGCGGAGACAATGAGCAGTTCTTC.

The V gene is TRBV25-1, the J gene TRBJ2-5; no definite D call. Between the trimmed V and J ends, which lost 0 bases and 3 bases, there was a span of 8 bases. This CDR3 contains 14 residues. Germline lookup yields CDR1 MGHDK and CDR2 SYGVNS. CDR3 in amino acids: CASSEYGREETQYF. DNA for the CDR3: TGTGCCAGCAGTGAATATGGTAGGGAAGAGACCCAGTACTTC.

The chain carries TRBV27 and TRBJ2-3; D is undetermined. V lost 0 bases, J lost 2 bases, and 6 bases lay in between. The CDR3 consists of 14 residues. Germline lookup yields CDR1 MNHEY and CDR2 SMNVEV (reference sequence). This chain's CDR3 is CASSLSRFTDTQYF. CDR3 DNA: TGTGCCAGCAGTTTATCCAGGTTCACAGATACGCAGTATTTT.

The rearrangement uses TRBV6-2 or TRBV6-3 and TRBJ2-5; TRBD1 might be the D (6 bases). CDR3 size: 15 residues. V lost 7 bases and J lost 2, with 17 bases in between. Germline CDR1 reads MNHEY; CDR2 reads SVGEGT. The DNA of the CDR3 is TGTGCCAGCACTCAAAGGGGGTCAGGACAAGAGACCCAGTACTTC. This encodes CASTQRGSGQETQYF.

V is TRBV5-4 and J is TRBJ1-2, with TRBD1 matching 9 bases. With 2 bases clipped from V and 6 bases from J, the junction kept 2 bases outside the gene matches. The CDR3 spans 13 residues. Per germline, CDR1 SGHNT and CDR2 YYREEE (reference sequence). The CDR3: CASSFWTGDGYTF. The CDR3 nucleotides read TGTGCCAGCAGCTTCTGGACAGGGGATGGCTACACCTTC.

The rearrangement links TRBV9 to TRBJ2-3, with 9 positions matching TRBD2. CDR1 and CDR2 from the germline V gene are SGDLS and YYNGEE. The CDR3 covers 15 residues. The V gene end was trimmed by 5 bases and the J gene end by 8 bases; junction bases not matched to a gene: 12. CDR3 amino acids: CASSGTSQGWSTQYF. The CDR3 DNA is TGTGCCAGCAGTGGGACTAGCCAAGGGTGGAGTACGCAGTATTTT.

The chain is built from TRBV12-3 or TRBV12-4 and TRBJ1-6, with TRBD1 matching over 7 bases. After removal of 1 base from V and 15 bases from J, the junction contained 12 bases not matched to a gene. This CDR3 is 15 amino acids long. The CDR3 loop reads CASSLGDRGFGHLHF. The CDR3 region has the DNA TGTGCCAGCAGTTTAGGGGACAGAGGATTCGGCCACCTCCACTTT.

The chain employs TRBV7-2 and TRBJ2-7, with D possibly matching TRBD2 (5 bases). The V gene's germline CDR1 is SGHTA and CDR2 FQGNSA. The germline V and J ends were trimmed by 5 bases and 3 bases, with 11 bases remaining between them. The CDR3 spans 13 residues. CDR3 sequence reads: CASSPGLIYEQYF. The CDR3 nucleotides read TGTGCCAGCAGCCCAGGACTCATCTACGAGCAGTACTTC.

The rearrangement links TRBV29-1 to TRBJ2-3, with D perhaps assigned TRBD1 or TRBD2 (5 bases each). This CDR3 is built from 12 residues. Germline V gene sequence: CDR1 SQVTM, CDR2 ANQGSEA. The ends were cut back, 5 bases at V and 1 base at J, with 7 bases in the middle. CDR3 sequence (DNA): TGCAGCGTTAGAGGGGGCACAGATACGCAGTATTTT. The encoded protein is CSVRGGTDTQYF.

CDR3 sequence (DNA): TGTGCCTGGACGGGGAACAATGAGCAGTTCTTC. This encodes CAWTGNNEQFF. J is TRBJ2-1 and V is TRBV30; possible D gene TRBD2, 5 bases. The germline gives CDR1 GTSNPN, CDR2 SVGIG (reference sequence). The CDR3 runs 11 residues. Trimming stripped 4 bases from V and 5 bases from J, with 6 bases between.

The gene calls are TRBV5-6 and TRBJ1-1; D uncertain. Germline CDR1 reads SGHDT; CDR2 reads YYEEEE. The V end was cut by 0 bases, the J end by 0 bases, with 9 bases between. This CDR3 comprises 15 residues. The CDR3 is CASSLADGMNTEAFF. In DNA form, the CDR3 reads TGTGCCAGCAGCTTGGCAGACGGGATGAACACTGAAGCTTTCTTT.

The rearrangement uses TRBV7-2 and TRBJ2-7; TRBD2 matches 7 bases. J gave up 2 bases and V 8 bases, and 3 bases lay outside the gene matches. Germline V gives CDR1 SGHTA, CDR2 FQGNSA. CDR3 length: 12 residues. CDR3 DNA: TGTGCCAGCGGGGCGGGGGCCTACGAGCAGTACTTC. Translation gives CASGAGAYEQYF. The whole variable domain, filled in from reference TRBV7-2 and TRBJ2-7, reads GAGVSQSPSNKVTEKGKDVELRCDPISGHTALYWYRQSLGQGLEFLIYFQGNSAPDKSGLPSDRFSAERTGGSVSTLTIQRTQQEDSAVYLCASGAGAYEQYFGPGTRLTVT.

This chain connects TRBV4-2 to TRBJ2-1; perhaps TRBD2 as D (7 bases). The CDR3 consists of 17 residues. Looked up from germline, CDR1 is LGHNA and CDR2 is YNFKEQ. V was shortened by 7 bases and J by 6 bases, with 25 bases between the two germline ends. The CDR3: CASTSHVGPGGPNEQFF. As DNA, the CDR3 is TGTGCCAGCACCTCCCACGTAGGGCCGGGGGGCCCCAATGAGCAGTTCTTC.

This clonotype was observed a handful of times. The chain links TRBV4-1 to TRBJ2-1; D gene uncertain. The V and J ends lost 0 bases and 10 bases respectively, with 16 bases between them. The CDR3 covers 15 residues. Germline values: CDR1 MGHRA, CDR2 YSYEKL. Here the CDR3 DNA reads TGCGCCAGCAGCCAAGATCTCCGTTCGGTTTCAGAGCAGTTCTTC. Amino acids: CASSQDLRSVSEQFF.

This chain uses TRBV30 with TRBJ2-6; D unresolved. The CDR3 totals 13 residues. Trimming cost V 6 bases and J 2 bases, with 8 bases left between them. Per the germline V gene, CDR1 is GTSNPN and CDR2 is SVGIG (reference sequence). DNA for the CDR3: TGTGCCTGCCCGGGCACTGGGGCCAACGTCCTGACTTTC. Translation: CACPGTGANVLTF.

This chain links TRBV29-1 with TRBJ1-2; D remains ambiguous. CDR1 and CDR2 from the germline V gene are SQVTM and ANQGSEA. The V end was cut by 8 bases, the J end by 0 bases, with 7 bases between. The CDR3 is made up of 11 amino acids. DNA of the CDR3: TGCAGCCTCCCCGCTAACTATGGCTACACCTTC. Its protein is CSLPANYGYTF.

This clonotype was seen once. The chain employs TRBV9 and TRBJ1-2, with D perhaps TRBD1 (5 bases). V lost 4 bases to trimming and J lost 4 bases, with 14 bases between them. The germline V gene encodes CDR1 SGDLS and CDR2 YYNGEE. The CDR3 has 14 amino acids. The CDR3 reads CASSPPVRGYGYTF. The CDR3, as DNA: TGTGCCAGCAGCCCCCCAGTTAGGGGCTATGGCTACACCTTC.

The sample holds one count of this clonotype. V and J are TRBV20-1 and TRBJ1-1; D gene unclear. V gave up 1 base and J gave up 7 bases, with 10 bases separating them. This CDR3 region has 12 residues. Germline CDR1 DFQATT, CDR2 SNEGSKA (reference sequence). CDR3 nucleotide sequence: TGCAGTGCTAGAGTAAATATCGGTGAAGCTTTCTTT. Translation gives CSARVNIGEAFF.

V gene TRBV12-3 or TRBV12-4 combines with J gene TRBJ1-5; 8 bases align to TRBD1. The CDR3 runs 14 residues. V lost 5 bases to trimming and J lost 2 bases; unmatched junction nucleotides: 2. CDR3 in amino acids: CASSLGQGNQPQHF. The CDR3 region has the DNA TGTGCCAGCAGTCTGGGACAGGGCAATCAGCCCCAGCATTTT.

This chain joins TRBV3-1 and TRBJ1-1; 8 bases are shared with TRBD1. This CDR3 region has 14 residues. Per the germline V gene, CDR1 is LGHDT and CDR2 is YNNKEL (reference sequence). V lost 5 bases and J lost 5; bases outside the gene matches: 7. The CDR3: CASSARDRRTEAFF. Here the CDR3 DNA reads TGTGCCAGCAGCGCCCGGGACAGGAGAACTGAAGCTTTCTTT.

V is TRBV27 and J is TRBJ1-2, with 8 bases identical to TRBD1. The CDR3 runs 16 residues. Unmatched junction bases numbered 14, after V lost 3 bases and J lost 8 bases. Germline lookup yields CDR1 MNHEY and CDR2 SMNVEV (reference sequence). The CDR3 bases are TGTGCCAGCAGTTTCGTCGCAGGGGGCCTTGGGATAGGCTACACCTTC. This codes for CASSFVAGGLGIGYTF.

The J gene is TRBJ2-1, the V gene TRBV7-2; the match to TRBD2 covers 13 bases. Trimming cost V 5 bases and J 8 bases; bases outside gene matches: 6. This CDR3 comprises 15 residues. The germline CDR1 and CDR2 sequences are SGHTA and FQGNSA. The CDR3 is CASSIWTSGGYEQFF. In nucleotides, the CDR3 is TGTGCCAGCAGCATCTGGACTAGCGGGGGTTATGAGCAGTTCTTC.

This clonotype was detected once. V is TRBV29-1 and J is TRBJ2-5, with D possibly being TRBD2 (5 bases). CDR3 size: 13 residues. V lost 6 bases to trimming and J lost 4 bases, with 15 bases between them. Germline V CDR1 and CDR2: SQVTM, ANQGSEA. This CDR3 is CSVGPGLGETQYF. CDR3 in DNA: TGCAGCGTCGGCCCTGGACTCGGAGAGACCCAGTACTTC.